These T cell receptor beta chains were read from a single sample in a study of blood T cells in healthy people across ages. TCRdb reanalysed the 5' RACE reads using MiXCR and keeps one entry per CDR3 protein. Here the sample spans over a million distinct CDR3 sequences, 45% to 70% being singletons. Sequencing was performed on blood. The receptors stem from a man aged 18 to 29 in good health. Both conserved end residues are part of each CDR3. The D gene is left open where the match is weak.

v_call,d_call,j_call,cdr3_aa
TRBV7-6,TRBD1,TRBJ1-2,CASSLGEGQGFVGYTF
TRBV29-1,NA,TRBJ2-7,CSVEDRQGLETYEQYF
TRBV25-1,NA,TRBJ2-7,CASSDYRISSYEQYF
TRBV12-3/TRBV12-4,NA,TRBJ1-1,CASSPPGQKAGTEAFF
TRBV12-3/TRBV12-4,NA,TRBJ2-6,CASSFGTPSSGANVLTF
TRBV5-1,NA,TRBJ2-7,CASSFTGYYEQYF
TRBV6-5,TRBD2,TRBJ2-3,CASSFNLASGGYTDTQYF
TRBV18,NA,TRBJ1-1,CASSRAEMNTEAFF
TRBV4-3,NA,TRBJ2-7,CASSQDRANHEQYF
TRBV10-3,TRBD1,TRBJ2-7,CALGTGGYEQYF
TRBV12-5,NA,TRBJ1-4,CASCLSYEKLFF
TRBV7-9,NA,NA,CASSPLRRLSYEQYF
TRBV7-8,TRBD1,TRBJ1-2,CASSTGTGSNYGYTF
TRBV6-2/TRBV6-3,TRBD1,TRBJ2-1,CASSYFDRAEQFF
TRBV4-1,NA,TRBJ2-1,CASSQVDGYNEQFF
TRBV10-3,NA,TRBJ1-5,CAISDPTGSNSNQPQHF
TRBV18,NA,TRBJ1-3,CASSPRQDGNTIYF
TRBV4-2,NA,TRBJ2-7,CASSHLGGDPSYEQYF
TRBV7-6,TRBD2,TRBJ2-7,CASANPLAGTYEQYF
TRBV2,NA,TRBJ2-4,CASSPDAKNIQYF
TRBV20-1,NA,TRBJ2-1,CSMPVGTIYNEQFF
TRBV28,NA,TRBJ2-7,CASSLADTVLRGGTYEQYF
TRBV10-2,NA,TRBJ2-4,CASSDPGNIQYF
TRBV13,TRBD1,TRBJ1-2,CASSPGGQGNGYTF
TRBV20-1,NA,TRBJ2-7,CSARSPRYGPYEQYF
TRBV7-6,TRBD2,TRBJ2-1,CASSLGAAGGYNEQFF
TRBV10-2,TRBD2,TRBJ2-3,CASSVGGGALGDTQYF
TRBV6-1,TRBD1,TRBJ2-7,CASVAGGLPYEQYF
TRBV7-9,NA,TRBJ1-2,CASSSTLLLYGYTF
TRBV20-1,TRBD2,TRBJ2-1,CSARQGASGGYNEQFF
TRBV29-1,TRBD1,TRBJ2-2,CSADRDGNTGELFF
TRBV3-1,NA,TRBJ2-7,CASSWGLVAYEQYF
TRBV7-2,NA,TRBJ2-1,CASSLINNEQFF
TRBV4-3,TRBD1,TRBJ2-2,CASSQDGQGLGTGELFF
TRBV9,NA,TRBJ2-1,CASSLEGRVHEQFF
TRBV10-3,NA,TRBJ2-2,CAIRTDLGTGELFF
TRBV5-1,NA,TRBJ1-4,CASSTGGALNEKLFF
TRBV4-1,NA,TRBJ1-1,CASSQRGSTEAFF
TRBV27,TRBD1,TRBJ1-4,CASSLSSLTGVKEKLFF
TRBV20-1,NA,TRBJ2-7,CSASGSVVAYEQYF